Listed below are T cell receptor beta chains from one sample, sequenced in a study of T cell repertoires in cytomegalovirus infection. One entry per CDR3 protein, called by TCRdb with MiXCR from the reads. Of about 310,000 distinct CDR3 sequences in the sample, around a quarter were seen once. The antigens of these receptors remain unknown. Source: cultured PBMCs, taken from culture after CMV antigen stimulation. Receptors were obtained from a human donor in good health (CMV status not recorded). Some clones in this sample may be carry-over from other donors' samples. The CDR3 runs from the conserved cysteine through the conserved F or W. The D gene is left open where the match is weak. Rows give clone size only sometimes, using once, few, many, or a class for an expanded clone.

d_call j_call v_call clone_size cdr3_nt cdr3_aa
. TRBJ2-3 TRBV4-3 few TGCGCCAGCAGCCAAGATGGGGCTCGTAGCACAGATACGCAGTATTTT CASSQDGARSTDTQYF
TRBD2 TRBJ2-1 TRBV7-2 . TGTGCCAGCAGCCAAGGACTAGCGGGAGTATATGTTGAGCAGTTCTTC CASSQGLAGVYVEQFF
. TRBJ2-1 TRBV19 . TGTGCCAGTAGTAGCCGGGACCCGCGAGGTCATGAGCAGTTCTTC CASSSRDPRGHEQFF
. TRBJ2-1 TRBV7-2 . TGTGCCAGCAGCGTACAGGGCGGGACGCAGTTCTTC CASSVQGGTQFF
TRBD1 TRBJ1-1 TRBV28 . TGTGCCAGCAGTTTGACAGGGGTAAGGGCTTTCTTT CASSLTGVRAFF
TRBD1 TRBJ2-3 TRBV6-4 few TGTGCCAGCAGTGACTCGACAGGGGCAGATACGCAGTATTTT CASSDSTGADTQYF
. TRBJ1-1 TRBV7-9 many TGTGCCAGCAGCTTGACTTTGAACACTGAAGCTTTCTTT CASSLTLNTEAFF
. TRBJ1-4 TRBV7-9 . TGTGCCAGCAGCGCCGGGTTTCGGCAGCCTCTTAATGAAAAACTGTTTTTT CASSAGFRQPLNEKLFF
. TRBJ2-4 TRBV30 . TGTGCCTGGAGTGATCTTGTATTCCTAGGCTTC CAWSDLVFLGF
TRBD1 TRBJ2-3 TRBV7-2 many TGTGCCAGCAGCCCTGGACAGGGAGTCACAGATACGCAGTATTTT CASSPGQGVTDTQYF
. TRBJ1-1 TRBV20-1 once TGCAGTGCTAGAGATCTTGGGCAGGGGATAGCGGCTGAAGCTTTCTTT CSARDLGQGIAAEAFF
. TRBJ1-1 TRBV6-6 once TGTGCCAGTGAGCGGGGTAATACTGAAGCTTTCTTT CASERGNTEAFF
. TRBJ1-5 TRBV29-1 . TGCAGCGTGAGGGGGGGGGTCAATCAGCCCCAGCATTTT CSVRGGVNQPQHF
. TRBJ2-1 TRBV4-2 few TGTGCCAGCAGCCAAGAAGGTCATGAGCAGTTCTTC CASSQEGHEQFF
. TRBJ2-7 TRBV6-1 few TGTGCCAGCACCAAGGACGGGGGTGGCTCCTACGAGCAGTACTTC CASTKDGGGSYEQYF
TRBD1 TRBJ2-6 TRBV4-2 few TGTGCCAGCAGCCGCGGGACAGGGAACTCTGGGGCCAACGTCCTGACTTTC CASSRGTGNSGANVLTF
. TRBJ2-1 TRBV27 few TGTGCCAGCAGTTTATTTGTGATAAGCTCCTACAATGAGCAGTTCTTC CASSLFVISSYNEQFF
. TRBJ2-1 TRBV20-1 . TGCAGTGCTAGAGATTGGCGGGCTTCTAATGAGCAGTTCTTC CSARDWRASNEQFF
. TRBJ1-2 TRBV12-3/TRBV12-4 . TGTGCCAGCACCCTGGCGGATGCTAACTATGGCTACACCTTC CASTLADANYGYTF
. TRBJ2-3 TRBV19 . TGTGCCAGTAGAGTTTCAGATACGCAGTATTTT CASRVSDTQYF
. TRBJ1-1 TRBV12-3/TRBV12-4 . TGTGCCACCCGGGGAGGCCTAAAGGGGGGCACTGAAGCTTTCTTT CATRGGLKGGTEAFF
. TRBJ1-2 TRBV6-5 few TGTGCCAGCAGTCGAGGGGGTGGTGGCTACACCTTC CASSRGGGGYTF
TRBD2 TRBJ2-5 TRBV4-1 . TGCGCCAGCAGCCAAGACGTAGCGGGAGGCGCGGAGACCCAGTACTTC CASSQDVAGGAETQYF
. TRBJ2-2 TRBV25-1 . TGTGCCAGCAGTGATGGTCAGGGGAACACCGGGGAGCTGTTTTTT CASSDGQGNTGELFF
TRBD2 TRBJ2-5 TRBV7-8 few TGTGCCAGCAGCTTGGGGCGGACTAGCGGGCCTATTTTCCAAGAGACCCAGTACTTC CASSLGRTSGPIFQETQYF
. TRBJ1-1 TRBV28 few TGTGCCAGCAGTTTAATTCACACTGAAGCTTTCTTT CASSLIHTEAFF
TRBD2 TRBJ2-1 TRBV14 . TGTGCCAGCAGCCAAGTTGCCGGACTAGCGGGAGGGCGACTCAATGAGCAGTTCTTC CASSQVAGLAGGRLNEQFF